One sample yielded the 22 T cell receptor beta chains listed below, sequenced in a study of blood T cell repertoires in COVID-19. Assay: immunoSEQ multiplex PCR; the TCRdb copy retains only in-frame clones and omits some. The sample has tens of thousands of clones; 75% to 95% are singletons. The sequencing input was peripheral blood. The origin of the receptors is a human donor with active COVID-19. The donor label of this sample is uncertain.

The rearrangement uses TRBV19 and TRBJ1-6; 8 bases are shared with TRBD1. V trimming: 7 bases; J trimming: 8 bases; junction bases outside the gene matches: 7. Germline V gene sequence: CDR1 LNHDA, CDR2 SQIVND (reference sequence). This CDR3 spans 14 amino acids. The CDR3 is CASTEGDRYSPLHF. CDR3 DNA sequence: TGTGCCAGTACCGAGGGGGACAGGTATTCACCCCTCCACTTT.

The chain uses TRBV7-2 and TRBJ2-1; 12 bases map to TRBD2. The J segment lost 9 bases and the V segment lost 0 bases, leaving 3 bases of the junction unmatched. CDR3 size: 15 residues. Germline V gene data show CDR1 as SGHTA and CDR2 as FQGNSA. CDR3 sequence reads: CASSLAASGRGEQFF. The DNA of the CDR3 is TGTGCCAGCAGCTTAGCGGCTAGCGGGAGGGGTGAGCAGTTCTTC.

The V and J genes are TRBV18 and TRBJ2-7, with D possibly being TRBD1 (6 bases). Germline loops: CDR1 KGHSH, CDR2 LQKENI. The CDR3 covers 15 residues. Trimming left V 6 bases short and J 2 bases short, with 17 bases between. The CDR3 nucleotides read TGTGCCAGCTCCCAAGTTCGGGACACGGCCTACGAGCAGTACTTC. Translation: CASSQVRDTAYEQYF.

J is TRBJ2-3 and V is TRBV13; weak D call: TRBD2 (6 bases). The CDR3 spans 15 residues. V lost 0 bases to trimming and J lost 4 bases, with 11 bases between them. Germline lookup yields CDR1 PRHDT and CDR2 FYEKMQ (reference sequence). The CDR3, as DNA: TGTGCCAGCAGCTTAGGGGGAGGCGCCGCAGATACGCAGTATTTT. Protein product: CASSLGGGAADTQYF. Full variable domain (outside the CDR3, taken from reference TRBV13 and TRBJ2-3): AAGVIQSPRHLIKEKRETATLKCYPIPRHDTVYWYQQGPGQDPQFLISFYEKMQSDKGSIPDRFSAQQFSDYHSELNMSSLELGDSALYFCASSLGGGAADTQYFGPGTRLTVL.

V gene TRBV7-6 combines with J gene TRBJ2-3, with a tentative D call TRBD2 (5 bases). The CDR3 runs to 15 residues. Trimming took 2 bases from V and 0 from J, leaving 9 bases between them. CDR1 is SGHVS and CDR2 is FNYEAQ in the germline V gene. CDR3 coding DNA: TGTGCCAGCAGCTTATTCTGGGAGAGCACAGATACGCAGTATTTT. Protein product: CASSLFWESTDTQYF.

The rearrangement uses TRBV28 and TRBJ2-1; D remains ambiguous. Trimming cost V 3 bases and J 3 bases, with 9 bases left between them. The germline V gene has CDR1 MDHEN and CDR2 SYDVKM. CDR3 length equals 14 residues. CDR3 DNA: TGTGCCAGCAGTTTGGCGGATCTCTACAATGAGCAGTTCTTC. This encodes CASSLADLYNEQFF.

V usage is TRBV6-5 and J usage is TRBJ2-3; tentative D call: TRBD1 (6 bases). From germline, CDR1 is MNHEY and CDR2 SVGAGI. This CDR3 has 14 residues. V was pared by 6 bases and J by 1 base, with 11 bases between. The CDR3 loop is CASRTPGGTDTQYF. The CDR3 DNA is TGTGCCAGCAGAACCCCAGGGGGCACAGATACGCAGTATTTT.

The chain carries TRBV30 and TRBJ2-7; 8 bases are a match to TRBD1. The germline V gene has CDR1 GTSNPN and CDR2 SVGIG (reference sequence). J gave up 3 bases and V 4 bases, and 14 bases lay outside the gene matches. The CDR3 extends over 16 amino acids. The CDR3, as DNA: TGTGCCTGGACCACTCTGGGACAGGCCTCCTTCTACGAGCAGTACTTC. Encoded protein: CAWTTLGQASFYEQYF.

V usage is TRBV3-1 (or the pseudogene TRBV3-2) and J usage is TRBJ1-2; 9 bases agree with TRBD1. In germline, CDR1 is LGHDT, CDR2 YNNKEL (reference sequence). The CDR3 extends over 17 amino acids. With V trimmed by 3 bases and J by 3 bases, 11 bases remained unmatched. CDR3 in DNA: TGTGCCAGCAGCCAGATGGGACAGGGTAACGCGTACTATGGCTACACCTTC. Amino acid sequence: CASSQMGQGNAYYGYTF.

The V call is TRBV18, the J call TRBJ2-3; TRBD2 is a possible D gene (5 bases). The CDR3 length is 15 residues. CDR1 and CDR2 from the germline V gene are KGHSH and LQKENI. V was trimmed by 3 bases and J by 3 bases, leaving 13 bases between them. The CDR3 coding sequence is TGTGCCAGCTCACCTTCTACCACGGGGACAGATACGCAGTATTTT. Its translation is CASSPSTTGTDTQYF.

In its sample, this clone was seen a few times. The V call is TRBV4-3, the J call TRBJ1-1; D unclear. Germline assignment: CDR1 LGHNA and CDR2 YSLEER. This CDR3 spans 17 amino acids. Trimming left V 3 bases short and J 5 bases short, with 22 bases between. CDR3 residues: CASSQGGAESGVTEAFF. CDR3 nucleotides: TGCGCCAGCAGCCAGGGTGGTGCAGAAAGTGGAGTTACTGAAGCTTTCTTT.

This clone appeared a few times. This rearrangement joins TRBV18 to TRBJ1-3; TRBD1 matches at 7 bases. The CDR3 extends over 14 amino acids. Germline trimming cut 3 bases from V and 6 bases from J; bases unmatched to any gene: 5. Germline V gene lookup returns CDR1 KGHSH and CDR2 LQKENI. The CDR3 sequence: CASSPNRGSNTIYF. The CDR3, as DNA: TGTGCCAGCTCACCCAACAGGGGTTCAAACACCATATATTTT.

The V gene is TRBV7-2, the J gene TRBJ2-2; possible D gene TRBD1, 6 bases. Germline V gene lookup returns CDR1 SGHTA and CDR2 FQGNSA. The length of the CDR3 is 14 residues. V gave up 1 base and J gave up 8 bases, with 11 bases separating them. This chain's CDR3 is CASSLVVGAGELFF. The CDR3 region has the DNA TGTGCCAGCAGCTTAGTTGTGGGGGCGGGGGAGCTGTTTTTT. The complete variable domain, with remaining parts taken from reference TRBV7-2 and TRBJ2-2, reads GAGVSQSPSNKVTEKGKDVELRCDPISGHTALYWYRQSLGQGLEFLIYFQGNSAPDKSGLPSDRFSAERTGGSVSTLTIQRTQQEDSAVYLCASSLVVGAGELFFGEGSRLTVL.

This chain links TRBV4-3 with TRBJ1-2; no clear D gene. V lost 0 bases to trimming and J lost 1 base, with 6 bases between them. The CDR3 consists of 14 residues. Germline values: CDR1 LGHNA, CDR2 YSLEER. Here the CDR3 DNA reads TGCGCCAGCAGCCAAGAGTCGGTTAACTATGGCTACACCTTC. Its translation: CASSQESVNYGYTF.

J is TRBJ2-7 and V is TRBV5-5, with 8 bases fitting TRBD2. CDR1 is SGHKS, CDR2 YYEKEE, per germline (reference sequence). The CDR3 sequence is 15 residues long. The V segment lost 0 bases and the J segment 2 bases; nucleotides outside the gene matches: 4. CDR3 sequence reads: CASSLASTSAYEQYF. The CDR3 DNA follows: TGTGCCAGCAGCTTGGCCTCGACTAGCGCCTACGAGCAGTACTTC.

This clone has more than one count but fewer than ten. V gene TRBV2 combines with J gene TRBJ2-7; the D gene is possibly TRBD1 (6 bases). V was pared by 3 bases and J by 2 bases, with 11 bases between. The V gene's germline CDR1 is SNHLY and CDR2 FYNNEI. This CDR3 region has 14 residues. The CDR3: CASSDPQGAYEQYF. The CDR3 nucleotides read TGTGCCAGCAGTGACCCACAGGGTGCCTACGAGCAGTACTTC.

The V call is TRBV2, the J call TRBJ2-1; the D gene is possibly TRBD2 (6 bases). Trimming shortened V by 7 bases and J by 5 bases, and 15 bases separated the two germline ends. The CDR3 length is 14 residues. Germline V gene data show CDR1 as SNHLY and CDR2 as FYNNEI. CDR3 coding DNA: TGTGCCAGCATTGTCGGGGAGGCCGACAATGAGCAGTTCTTC. Translated: CASIVGEADNEQFF.

This sequence joins TRBV28 and TRBJ2-2; TRBD2 is a possible D gene (6 bases). This CDR3 has 15 residues. Trimming cost V 6 bases and J 1 base, with 12 bases left between them. The V gene's germline CDR1 is MDHEN and CDR2 SYDVKM. The CDR3 protein is CASRKGLRNTGELFF. The CDR3 bases are TGTGCCAGCAGGAAGGGACTTAGGAACACCGGGGAGCTGTTTTTT.

This rearrangement joins TRBV9 to TRBJ1-6, with TRBD1 identical over 7 bases. V dropped 3 bases and J dropped 5; count of bases not matched to a gene: 8. The germline V gene encodes CDR1 SGDLS and CDR2 YYNGEE. The length of the CDR3 is 16 residues. The CDR3 loop reads CASSGYRGANNSPLHF. DNA of the CDR3: TGTGCCAGCAGCGGTTACAGGGGAGCCAATAATTCACCCCTCCACTTT.

V and J are TRBV7-3 and TRBJ1-4; TRBD1 might be the D (5 bases). Germline values: CDR1 SGHTA, CDR2 FQGTGA. The CDR3 totals 15 residues. V was shortened by 5 bases and J by 4 bases, with 14 bases between the two germline ends. CDR3 sequence: CASSPATAHNEKLFF. The CDR3 bases are TGTGCCAGCAGCCCCGCGACAGCCCATAATGAAAAACTGTTTTTT. Complete variable domain (other parts from reference TRBV7-3 and TRBJ1-4): GAGVSQTPSNKVTEKGKYVELRCDPISGHTALYWYRQSLGQGPEFLIYFQGTGAADDSGLPNDRFFAVRPEGSVSTLKIQRTERGDSAVYLCASSPATAHNEKLFFGSGTQLSVL.

This clone occurred a few times. The chain combines TRBV5-1 with TRBJ2-1; 11 nucleotides match TRBD2. Germline CDR1 SGHRS, CDR2 YFSETQ. The CDR3 length is 19 residues. The ends lost 0 bases at V and 4 bases at J; junction bases unmatched: 12. Written as DNA, the CDR3 is TGCGCCAGCAGCTTGGCCGTCTTAGCGGGAGGGCACTCATACAATGAGCAGTTCTTC. Its protein product is CASSLAVLAGGHSYNEQFF.

The chain recombines TRBV7-2 with TRBJ2-1, with D uncertain. V was shortened by 1 base and J by 1 base, with 8 bases between the two germline ends. The V gene's germline CDR1 is SGHTA and CDR2 FQGNSA. The CDR3 extends over 15 amino acids. The DNA for the CDR3 is TGTGCCAGCAGCTTAGATGCCGGGTCCTACAATGAGCAGTTCTTC. The encoded protein is CASSLDAGSYNEQFF.